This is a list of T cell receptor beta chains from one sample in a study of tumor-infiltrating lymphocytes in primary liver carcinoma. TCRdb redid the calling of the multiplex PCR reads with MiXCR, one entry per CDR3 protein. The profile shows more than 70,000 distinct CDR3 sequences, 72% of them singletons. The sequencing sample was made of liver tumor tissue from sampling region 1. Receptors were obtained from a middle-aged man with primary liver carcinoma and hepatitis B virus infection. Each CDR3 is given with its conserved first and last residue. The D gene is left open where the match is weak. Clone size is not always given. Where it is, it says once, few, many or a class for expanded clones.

CVSSSWTGGVDEQFF,TGTGTCAGCAGCTCCTGGACAGGGGGTGTCGATGAGCAGTTCTTC,.,15,TRBD1,TRBJ2-1,TRBV5-8
CASSSPGGDTQYF,TGTGCCAGCAGCTCCCCCGGGGGGGATACGCAGTATTTT,many,13,TRBD2,TRBJ2-3,TRBV5-6
CASSLGLAGVYEQYF,TGTGCCAGCAGCTTAGGACTAGCGGGAGTTTACGAGCAGTACTTC,many,15,TRBD2,TRBJ2-7,TRBV7-3
CSASGTNTGELFF,TGCAGTGCTAGCGGCACGAACACCGGGGAGCTGTTTTTT,.,13,.,TRBJ2-2,TRBV20-1
CASSLRSDYSTDTQYF,TGTGCCAGCAGCTTAAGGTCCGATTATAGCACAGATACGCAGTATTTT,.,16,.,TRBJ2-3,TRBV11-2
CVSSPTGAPNQPQHF,TGTGTTAGCAGCCCGACAGGGGCTCCCAATCAGCCCCAGCATTTT,.,15,TRBD1,TRBJ1-5,TRBV6-5
CASSPGTSGVQQFF,TGTGCCAGCAGCCCCGGGACTAGCGGAGTTCAACAGTTCTTC,many,14,TRBD2,TRBJ2-1,TRBV7-9
CATSDPGLGETQYF,TGTGCCACCAGTGATCCCGGACTGGGAGAGACCCAGTACTTC,many,14,.,TRBJ2-5,TRBV24-1
CASSLDVDTEAFF,TGTGCCAGCAGCTTAGACGTGGACACTGAAGCTTTCTTT,medium-sized,13,.,TRBJ1-1,TRBV11-2
CVSSQARTVLTF,TGTGTCAGCAGCCAAGCCCGGACAGTTTTAACTTTC,.,12,.,TRBJ1-2,TRBV14
CSASSSGAGTDTQYF,TGCAGTGCTAGTTCTTCGGGAGCGGGGACAGATACGCAGTATTTT,.,15,TRBD2,TRBJ2-3,TRBV20-1
CSTEQDQPSCNEQFF,TGTTCCACCGAGCAAGACCAGCCATCCTGCAATGAGCAGTTCTTC,.,15,.,TRBJ2-1,TRBV11-2
CVSSLQASGNEQYF,TGCGTCAGCAGCCTACAGGCTAGCGGCAACGAGCAGTACTTC,.,14,TRBD2,TRBJ2-7,TRBV5-1
CVSSPGSLTPYERYF,TGCGTCAGCAGCCCCGGCTCTTTGACCCCCTACGAGCGGTACTTC,.,15,.,TRBJ2-7,TRBV4-1
CASGQDQLAGTQYF,TGCGCCAGCGGCCAAGACCAATTGGCAGGTACGCAGTATTTT,.,14,.,TRBJ2-3,TRBV4-1
CASSSRSSNYGYTF,TGTGCCAGCAGTTCGCGATCGTCTAACTATGGTTACACCTTC,.,14,.,TRBJ1-2,TRBV6-6
CASSKRGLADNEQFF,TGTGCCAGCAGCAAAAGAGGACTAGCGGACAATGAGCAGTTCTTC,medium-sized,15,TRBD2,TRBJ2-1,TRBV7-8
CASTLSSGESFF,TGTGCCAGCACCCTATCCTCCGGGGAGTCGTTTTTT,.,12,.,TRBJ2-2,TRBV6-6
CVGSELGFGYTF,TGTGTCGGCAGTGAACTTGGTTTTGGCTACACCTTC,.,12,.,TRBJ1-2,TRBV6-1
CASSFTGNTIYF,TGTGCCAGCAGTTTCACCGGAAACACCATATATTTT,many,12,.,TRBJ1-3,TRBV6-5
CASSYLKGTGANVPTF,TGTGCCAGCAGTTACCTAAAGGGGACCGGGGCCAACGTCCCGACTTTC,few,16,.,TRBJ2-6,TRBV6-5
CSAKTVTDTQYF,TGCAGTGCCAAGACAGTCACAGATACGCAGTATTTT,many,12,.,TRBJ2-3,TRBV20-1
CASSPTTSGSFGELFF,TGTGCCAGCTCACCAACAACTAGCGGGAGTTTTGGGGAGCTGTTTTTT,few,16,TRBD2,TRBJ2-2,TRBV18
CASSLLQGAHGYSF,TGTGCCAGCAGTTTATTGCAGGGGGCGCATGGCTACTCCTTC,.,14,TRBD1,TRBJ1-2,TRBV12-3/TRBV12-4
CAGSPLRGPNTRELFF,TGTGCCGGCAGCCCCCTTCGAGGACCGAACACCAGGGAGCTGTTTTTT,.,16,.,TRBJ2-2,TRBV7-8
CASSLIGTSGGLEETQYF,TGCGCCAGCAGCCTTATCGGGACTAGCGGGGGTCTCGAGGAGACCCAATACTTC,once,18,TRBD2,TRBJ2-5,TRBV4-1
CASSLLAASTDKHYF,TGTGCCAGTAGCCTATTAGCGGCTAGCACAGATAAGCACTATTTT,.,15,.,TRBJ2-3,TRBV11-2
CASNGGDGNTEAFF,TGCGCCAGCAATGGAGGGGACGGGAACACTGAAGCTTTCTTT,.,14,.,TRBJ1-1,TRBV5-4
CASSQEAGYGFYEQYF,TGTGCCAGCAGCCAAGAGGCAGGGTACGGATTCTACGAGCAGTACTTC,.,16,.,TRBJ2-7,TRBV4-2
CTSSVQGAKNIQYF,TGTACCAGCAGCGTTCAGGGGGCCAAAAACATTCAGTACTTC,.,14,.,TRBJ2-4,TRBV5-4
CASSTGQGGTDTQYF,TGTGCCAGCAGTACGGGACAGGGGGGCACAGATACGCAGTATTTT,many,15,TRBD1,TRBJ2-3,TRBV6-5
CATSDPGTDTQYF,TGTGCCACCAGTGACCCTGGTACAGATACGCAGTATTTT,many,13,.,TRBJ2-3,TRBV24-1